These 20 T cell receptor beta chains originate from one sample sequenced in a study of shared clonotypes between healthy human individuals. Sequencing was performed with immunoSEQ multiplex PCR; in TCRdb, only in-frame clones are kept and a portion is missing. The profile shows about 2 million clones, about 94% of them singletons. Naive CD8 cells comprised CD45RO-negative, CCR7-positively selected cells, excluding terminally differentiated effector memory CD45RA+ cells. Material for sequencing was naive CD8+ T cells sorted from blood. The receptors were gathered from a man aged 18-30 years in good health.

J is TRBJ2-3 and V is TRBV4-1; 11 nucleotides line up with TRBD2. Germline V gene lookup returns CDR1 MGHRA and CDR2 YSYEKL. J lost 3 bases, V lost 5 bases, and 4 bases had no gene match. This CDR3 spans 15 amino acids. In DNA form, the CDR3 reads TGCGCCAGCAGCGTTCTAGCGGGGGGAACAGATACGCAGTATTTT. Protein sequence: CASSVLAGGTDTQYF.

The chain carries TRBV6-1 and TRBJ2-3; TRBD1 matches 8 bases. This CDR3 contains 12 residues. The junction had 1 base not matched to a gene; V was cut back by 5 bases and J by 6 bases. Germline CDR1 reads MNHNS; CDR2 reads SASEGT. CDR3 in DNA: TGTGCCAGCAGTACAGGGGGGGATACGCAGTATTTT. It encodes CASSTGGDTQYF.

The chain is built from TRBV4-1 and TRBJ1-2; unclear D gene. The CDR3 runs 14 residues. Germline V gene sequence: CDR1 MGHRA, CDR2 YSYEKL. Trimming cost V 1 base and J 4 bases, with 10 bases left between them. The CDR3 nucleotides are TGCGCCAGCAGCCAAGTCGGGATAAGCTATGGCTACACCTTC. Translating gives CASSQVGISYGYTF.

This chain uses TRBV4-1 with TRBJ2-5, with 8 nucleotides matching TRBD1. Germline lookup yields CDR1 MGHRA and CDR2 YSYEKL. V was clipped by 4 bases and J by 1 base; unmatched bases: 8. The CDR3 loop spans 16 amino acids. CDR3 region: CASSPWTGLLQETQYF. The CDR3 coding sequence is TGCGCCAGCAGCCCCTGGACAGGGTTGCTCCAAGAGACCCAGTACTTC.

CDR3 protein: CASSRTGNTGELFF. The DNA of the CDR3 is TGTGCCAGCAGCCGCACAGGGAACACCGGGGAGCTGTTTTTT. The chain has TRBV9 and TRBJ2-2; TRBD1 is a possible D gene (5 bases). Germline values: CDR1 SGDLS, CDR2 YYNGEE. The length of the CDR3 is 14 residues. V gave up 4 bases and J gave up 1 base, with 8 bases separating them.

This rearrangement joins TRBV9 to TRBJ2-2; the D call may be TRBD1 or TRBD2 (6 bases each). V was pared by 7 bases and J by 3 bases, with 22 bases between. CDR3 length equals 17 residues. The germline V gene encodes CDR1 SGDLS and CDR2 YYNGEE. The CDR3 DNA is TGTGCCAGCGGTCTGCGAGACGGGGGCGCTGACACCGGGGAGCTGTTTTTT. Its translation: CASGLRDGGADTGELFF.

V usage is TRBV5-1 and J usage is TRBJ2-1; D is perhaps TRBD1 (5 bases). The germline CDR1 and CDR2 sequences are SGHRS and YFSETQ. The CDR3 is 14 amino acids. V lost 4 bases, J lost 4 bases, and 12 bases lay in between. CDR3 in amino acids: CASSGQDSYNEQFF. The DNA of the CDR3 is TGCGCCAGCAGCGGCCAAGACAGTTACAATGAGCAGTTCTTC.

The V call is TRBV7-9, the J call TRBJ1-2; no reliable D call. This CDR3 comprises 17 residues. CDR1 SEHNR and CDR2 FQNEAQ come from the germline V gene (reference sequence). The V and J ends lost 4 bases and 0 bases respectively, with 18 bases between them. The CDR3 coding sequence is TGTGCCAGCAGCTCGTGGACGGTAGAATTAGCTAACTATGGCTACACCTTC. It yields the protein CASSSWTVELANYGYTF.

V is TRBV27 and J is TRBJ2-7; 8 bases are a match to TRBD2. Germline-derived CDR1 and CDR2 are MNHEY and SMNVEV (reference sequence). V gave up 7 bases and J gave up 2 bases; unmatched junction bases: 13. The CDR3 runs to 16 residues. DNA of the CDR3: TGTGCCAGCACCTACTCGACCGGGACTAGAGCCTACGAGCAGTACTTC. Translation gives CASTYSTGTRAYEQYF.

The count of this clone is one. The rearrangement joins TRBV7-6 to TRBJ2-1; 14 bases map to TRBD2. Germline trimming cut 4 bases from V and 8 bases from J; bases unmatched to any gene: 7. Germline values: CDR1 SGHVS, CDR2 FNYEAQ. The CDR3 consists of 16 residues. The CDR3 DNA is TGTGCCAGCAGCTCGGGACTAGCGGGAGTACGTGATGAGCAGTTCTTC. Its protein is CASSSGLAGVRDEQFF.

The CDR3 protein is CASSFRDSLLSYEQYF. CDR3 coding DNA: TGTGCCAGCAGCTTCCGGGACAGCCTTCTTTCCTACGAGCAGTACTTC. V and J are TRBV5-8 and TRBJ2-7; 7 bases are shared with TRBD1. Germline CDR1 and CDR2: SGHTS and YDEGEE. V lost 2 bases to trimming and J lost 1 base; unmatched junction nucleotides: 9. The CDR3 totals 16 residues.

Notes on this clone: Distinct nucleotide sequences in the sample also encode this CDR3. The V call is TRBV5-4, the J call TRBJ2-7, with D unclear. V lost 4 bases, J lost 4 bases, and 9 bases lay in between. The V gene's germline CDR1 is SGHNT and CDR2 YYREEE (reference sequence). This CDR3 has 12 residues. CDR3: CASSLLSYEQYF. The CDR3 region has the DNA TGTGCCAGCAGCCTCCTCAGTTACGAGCAGTACTTC.

The chain combines TRBV5-6 with TRBJ2-5; D might be TRBD1 (6 bases). The length of the CDR3 is 14 residues. Trimming took 2 bases from V and 2 from J, leaving 10 bases between them. The germline V gene encodes CDR1 SGHDT and CDR2 YYEEEE. The CDR3 sequence is CASSFGTIQETQYF. The DNA of the CDR3 is TGTGCCAGCAGCTTTGGGACAATTCAAGAGACCCAGTACTTC.

V is TRBV5-1 and J is TRBJ1-5; the D is unclear. The CDR3 spans 12 residues. The germline V gene has CDR1 SGHRS and CDR2 YFSETQ. Trimming pared 4 bases from V and 9 bases from J, leaving 11 bases between. CDR3 region: CASSAPPGPQHF. The CDR3 region has the DNA TGCGCCAGCAGCGCCCCCCCAGGGCCCCAGCATTTT.

V usage is TRBV11-2 and J usage is TRBJ2-7; D remains ambiguous. Germline-derived CDR1 and CDR2 are SGHAT and FQNNGV. The CDR3 covers 13 residues. Trimming took 3 bases from V and 3 from J, leaving 9 bases between them. DNA for the CDR3: TGTGCCAGCAGCTTCGGTGACGGCTACGAGCAGTACTTC. Translation gives CASSFGDGYEQYF.

The chain uses TRBV4-3 and TRBJ1-6; D gene uncertain. Trimming took off 4 bases at V and 8 bases at J, with 12 bases between the two ends. The germline gives CDR1 LGHNA, CDR2 YSLEER. This CDR3 comprises 14 residues. CDR3 in amino acids: CASSPSRRDSPLHF. CDR3 nucleotides: TGCGCCAGCAGCCCATCTCGTCGGGATTCACCCCTCCACTTT.

The V and J genes are TRBV2 and TRBJ2-7; TRBD1 might be the D (5 bases). The CDR3 is made up of 15 amino acids. V lost 8 bases and J lost 0, with 17 bases in between. CDR1 is SNHLY, CDR2 FYNNEI, per germline. As DNA, the CDR3 is TGTGCCAGCTGGAAAGATACAGGTAACTCCTACGAGCAGTACTTC. Amino acid sequence: CASWKDTGNSYEQYF.

The chain is built from TRBV7-9 and TRBJ1-1, with D tentatively TRBD1 (5 bases). The V end was cut by 2 bases, the J end by 6 bases, with 13 bases between. The CDR3 sequence is 14 residues long. CDR1 is SEHNR and CDR2 is FQNEAQ in the germline V gene (reference sequence). The CDR3 reads CASSLPGHMAEAFF. CDR3 DNA sequence: TGTGCCAGCAGCTTACCAGGACATATGGCTGAAGCTTTCTTT.

The chain employs TRBV29-1 and TRBJ2-1, with 12 bases that match TRBD2. The CDR3 contains 15 residues. In germline, CDR1 is SQVTM, CDR2 ANQGSEA. The V gene end was trimmed by 2 bases and the J gene end by 8 bases; junction bases not matched to a gene: 7. The CDR3 loop is CSVERPSGRAYEQFF. The CDR3 bases are TGCAGCGTTGAAAGGCCTAGCGGGAGGGCCTATGAGCAGTTCTTC.

The chain recombines TRBV5-4 with TRBJ1-2; 9 bases align to TRBD1. V shed 2 bases and J 3 bases; nucleotides not matched to a gene: 5. The germline V gene has CDR1 SGHNT and CDR2 YYREEE (reference sequence). The CDR3 has 15 residues. The CDR3 loop reads CASSFRDRAHYGYTF. CDR3 nucleotides: TGTGCCAGCAGCTTCCGGGACAGGGCACACTATGGCTACACCTTC. Variable domain in full (rest from reference TRBV5-4 and TRBJ1-2): ETGVTQSPTHLIKTRGQQVTLRCSSQSGHNTVSWYQQALGQGPQFIFQYYREEENGRGNFPPRFSGLQFPNYSSELNVNALELDDSALYLCASSFRDRAHYGYTFGSGTRLTVV.